Listed below are T cell receptor beta chains from one sample, sequenced in a study of shared T cell receptors in the human thymus. Repertoires were generated with immunoSEQ multiplex PCR, while TCRdb's copy carries only in-frame clones and drops some. The sample includes more than 550,000 clones, around 87% of them seen just once. The sample also formed part of further work on human thymus T cells.

Sequences were obtained from thymocytes. The receptors stem from a boy younger than two with a congenital heart defect. CDR3s include the opening cysteine and the closing phenylalanine or tryptophan.

V gene,CDR3 protein
TRBV19,CASHEKSSPGEQYF
TRBV5-1,CASSVLGTGRREQFF
TRBV5-1,CASSLQTSGRASYEQYF
TRBV19,CASRELAVAKNIQYF
TRBV5-1,CASSSRVSEQFF
TRBV20-1,CSAKMGGEQFF
TRBV9,CASSATGTSGNGGQETQYF
TRBV30,CAWSADRVEAEQYF
TRBV5-6,CASSIRQGEAFF
TRBV2,CASSNPHDRISSGNTIYF
TRBV7-9,CASSPRSRGSTSYNEQFF
TRBV19,CASSSLQGDQPQHF
TRBV28,CASSHGTSGSRTYNEQFF
TRBV28,CASRDRGGDGYTF
TRBV28,CASPSGTGRNTEAFF
TRBV23-1,CASSQSRHGRHNQPQHF
TRBV4-1,CASSQEGGAERKETQYF
TRBV28,CASSWGGAEKLFF
TRBV28,CASSFEGRGGEQYF
TRBV7-9,CASTSPGVPEKLFF
TRBV5-6,CASSFASGVSTDTQYF
TRBV28,CASSSGSVNF
TRBV10-3,CAISGAGGPGEQYF
TRBV7-2,CASSTYRAVEQYF
TRBV14,CASSQDRAGLPPNEQYF
TRBV28,CASSLGTEKLFRYGYTF
TRBV12-5,CASGGLIAGNEQYF
TRBV4-2,CASSQDRKDRSSALGQETQYF
TRBV5-6,CASSLSQGETEAFF
TRBV14,CASSHLPTAGGSSYNEQFF
TRBV4-3,CASSQDFHGLVGNEQFF
TRBV4-3,CASSQDTANYGYTF
TRBV19,CASSIDLATLNYGYTF
TRBV2,CASSRDRGNYNSPLHF
TRBV28,CASSLQEGDTEAFF
TRBV5-1,CASSNGTEGSALHF
TRBV5-6,CASSLCSRPSYEQYF
TRBV9,CASSARTGRDTEAFF
TRBV28,CASQRQGDEKLFF
TRBV27,CASSWAGDPSYEQYF
TRBV18,CASSADNRGNSPLHF
TRBV5-6,CASSLETGKPDTQYF
TRBV5-7,CASRYPAGDTQYF
TRBV30,CAWSVLGPEDTQYF
TRBV4-3,CASSQTGTTNNEQFF
TRBV19,CASNRGSSGANVLTF
TRBV28,CASSLIGHHQPQHF
TRBV2,CASSEKVGDRGAKNIQYF
TRBV5-6,CASTSRRYNEQFF
TRBV15,CATSSEENPYEQYF
TRBV27,CASSPRTGMSYGYTF
TRBV5-1,CASSGGGRWMNTEAFF
TRBV5-1,CASSLGLPEDIQYF
TRBV28,CASKGRSNQPQHF
TRBV19,CASSTRQGRSGNTIYF
TRBV18,CASSRYGTSGIRGSYEQYF
TRBV19,CASRPRQGAGCGANVLTF
TRBV11-3,CASSLGTPGLAGDAHNEQFF